Sequencing of this TCR beta chain was carried out in a study of T cell responses to AZD1222 COVID-19 vaccine (dated by TCRdb to the early 2020s). Notes on the research overall: TCR sequencing covered approximately 230 trial participants: 200 to 220 given two doses of AZD1222 and 26 given two doses of MenACWY control vaccine. Trial participants were enrolled into age subgroups of 18-55, 56-69 and 70-plus years, which contained around 150, 28 and 57 TCR-sequenced participants, respectively. Beyond this particular receptor, the publication reports: After two AZD1222 doses, spike-specific TCR breadth and depth were significantly higher than at day 0 and than in MenACWY recipients. Because no day 14 peak-response samples were available, the repertoires could be characterized only after the peak T cell response. CD4 TCRs associated with the vaccine covered the entire spike protein, and the dominant responses were in regions 160-218 and 743-854. Conclusions about previously exposed vaccinees were limited because only 6 or 7 AZD1222 recipients were SARS-CoV-2 seropositive at baseline. The 56-69-year group was small, and its depth increase did not reach significance, likely because of low power. Reportedly, almost half of the unique spike-specific TCRs recognized epitopes lying outside the regions that are mutated in the B.1.351 and B.1.1.7 variants. Most participants were white British and females outnumbered males, and the authors suggested that clonal diversity may have been underestimated.

Worth noting for this clone: Its antigen has not been determined. The record has no base qualities; no much larger clone is one base away.

According to the study, the label for this sample's time point signals: sample from adult after SARS-CoV-2 infection, after symptom onset. A couple of convalescent COVID-19 patients, sampled after symptom onset from adults with prior SARS-CoV-2 infection, were also TCR-sequenced for comparison. The CDR3 regions of human TCRbeta chains were subjected to immunosequencing. The authors' pipeline ran thus. Repertoire TCRs were matched against a reference library of SARS-CoV-2-specific TCRs generated with the MIRA antigen-specificity platform. Breadth meant the fraction of unique TCRs that were SARS-CoV-2-associated, whereas depth meant the fraction of total T cells that were SARS-CoV-2-associated. Each spike-specific TCR was assigned to its reactive spike region and to a CD4 or CD8 class using the MIRA data. Log10-transformed breadth and depth values were compared by one-way ANOVA with Sidak's multiple comparisons tests. The clones in this table, taken by TCRdb from immuneACCESS, are in-frame only. Not every clone is retained; where verified, under half of the shortfall comes from an unresolved V gene, and the cause of the rest is unknown. The V and J calls and clone size are taken from that table; D and trimming were inferred from the DNA. Here the sample has about 150,000 clones; 75% to 90% occur a single time. The ten largest account for 5.5% to 8.5% of the sample.

The CDR3 numbers 15 residues from cysteine through phenylalanine. Just CDR3 DNA is preserved here, 45 bases in frame from base 1. Relative to germline, V is 4 bases shorter and J is 7 bases shorter, with 15 bases between their ends. Per the germline V gene, SGDLS is the CDR1 and YYNGEE is the CDR2. The clonotype originates from an adult who had recovered from COVID-19. Here the chain combines TRBV9 and TRBJ1-6; D gene: possibly TRBD1, on 5 matching bases. This specimen consisted of peripheral blood, obtained after recovery from COVID-19. The bases are TGTGCCAGCAGCTCAACCGGGACCGAGAATTCACCCCTCCACTTT. Protein translation: CASSSTGTENSPLHF.